The 31 T cell receptor beta chains below were found in one sample sequenced in a study of CD8 T cells in ankylosing spondylitis. TCRdb recomputed calls from the 5' RACE reads with MiXCR, one row per CDR3 protein. The table records roughly 160,000 distinct CDR3 sequences, approximately 9% of them present only once. Material for sequencing was blood, either unsorted or a sorted T cell fraction (not recorded which). Receptors were obtained from a female donor with ankylosing spondylitis or in good health (not recorded which).

This clonotype appeared a few times. The chain uses TRBV29-1 and TRBJ1-4; no firm D call. V was cut by 2 bases and J by 16 bases, with 17 bases left in between. This CDR3 comprises 12 residues. Germline CDR1 reads SQVTM; CDR2 reads ANQGSEA. The CDR3 DNA is TGCAGCGTTGAAACTGAGGGCCCGGGTAGGTTTTTT. Translation gives CSVETEGPGRFF.

About this clonotype: A much larger clone lies one base from this, so it may be a read error. In this CDR3 the conserved last residue, phenylalanine or tryptophan, is missing, so a read error is likely. In nucleotides, the CDR3 is TGTGCCAGCAGGGGACATTATGGCTACACCTCC. Translated: CASRGHYGYTS. This chain links TRBV12-3 or TRBV12-4 with TRBJ1-2; D is perhaps TRBD1 (6 bases). Trimming removed 6 bases at V and 5 bases at J, with 7 bases between. The CDR3 covers 11 residues.

In this sample, this clonotype turned up a few times. The rearrangement links TRBV12-3 or TRBV12-4 to TRBJ1-1; unclear D gene. Trimming took off 2 bases at V and 0 bases at J, with 7 bases between the two ends. This CDR3 spans 14 amino acids. The CDR3 DNA sequence: TGTGCCAGCAGTTTACAGCGCATGAACACTGAAGCTTTCTTT. It specifies CASSLQRMNTEAFF.

The V and J genes are TRBV11-1 and TRBJ2-4, with D possibly matching TRBD1 (5 bases). V gave up 5 bases and J gave up 0 bases, with 20 bases separating them. The CDR3 is 18 amino acids. Germline loops: CDR1 SGHAT, CDR2 FQDESV (reference sequence). In DNA, the CDR3 is TGTGCCAGCAGCAAAGCTGGGGCCAGCTTGCTAGCCAAAAACATTCAGTACTTC. Translation: CASSKAGASLLAKNIQYF.

This chain uses TRBV3-1 with TRBJ2-1; 8 nucleotides align to TRBD2. Germline values: CDR1 LGHDT, CDR2 YNNKEL (reference sequence). The J segment lost 1 base and the V segment lost 6 bases, leaving 8 bases of the junction unmatched. This CDR3 contains 16 residues. As DNA, the CDR3 is TGTGCCAGCAGTCCCACAAGCGGGAGATCCTACAATGAGCAGTTCTTC. Protein: CASSPTSGRSYNEQFF.

The rearrangement joins TRBV4-3 to TRBJ2-1; 14 bases map to TRBD2. CDR1 and CDR2 (germline): LGHNA, YSLEER. The CDR3 runs to 17 residues. Trimming removed 4 bases from V and 4 bases from J; junction bases left unmatched: 6. CDR3 in DNA: TGCGCCAGCAGCCCCCGACTAGCGGGAGGGCCTTACAATGAGCAGTTCTTC. It encodes CASSPRLAGGPYNEQFF.

This clonotype was recorded a few times. Here the CDR3 DNA reads TGTGCCAGCAGCCGGGAGTCCTTCTCAGCCAAAAACATTCAGTACTTC. This encodes CASSRESFSAKNIQYF. J is TRBJ2-4 and V is TRBV3-1; D is perhaps TRBD2 (5 bases). Germline V lookup: CDR1 LGHDT, CDR2 YNNKEL (reference sequence). The CDR3 runs 16 residues. Trimming took 4 bases from V and 0 from J, leaving 13 bases between them.

The sample holds a few counts of this clonotype. The chain employs TRBV9 and TRBJ2-7, with D hard to call. Germline V gene data show CDR1 as SGDLS and CDR2 as YYNGEE. This CDR3 has 13 residues. Trimming pared 0 bases from V and 3 bases from J, leaving 7 bases between. CDR3 in amino acids: CASSVGVVYEQYF. In DNA, the CDR3 is TGTGCCAGCAGCGTAGGGGTAGTCTACGAGCAGTACTTC.

The chain links TRBV30 to TRBJ2-3, with D perhaps matching TRBD1 or TRBD2 (5 bases each). V was clipped by 5 bases and J by 9 bases, with 18 bases between them. CDR3 size: 13 residues. Germline CDR1 GTSNPN, CDR2 SVGIG (reference sequence). The CDR3 sequence: CAWSGRGLETQYF. The CDR3, as DNA: TGTGCCTGGTCGGGACGGGGCCTAGAGACGCAGTATTTT.

There are a few counts of this clonotype. The gene calls are TRBV20-1 and TRBJ2-7; TRBD1 agrees at 8 bases. The CDR3 is 15 residues long. The V gene's germline CDR1 is DFQATT and CDR2 SNEGSKA (reference sequence). The trim removed 5 bases at V and 5 bases at J, leaving 14 bases unmatched. CDR3 residues: CSAEGFRDRPDEQYF. CDR3 sequence (DNA): TGCAGTGCTGAGGGGTTCCGGGACAGGCCCGACGAGCAGTACTTC.

The chain combines TRBV20-1 with TRBJ2-7; possibly TRBD2 for D (5 bases). CDR1 and CDR2 from the germline V gene are DFQATT and SNEGSKA (reference sequence). This CDR3 spans 12 amino acids. Trimming left V 1 base short and J 4 bases short, with 8 bases between. The CDR3 DNA reads TGCAGTGCTAGAGCGGGGAGTTACGAGCAGTACTTC. Translated: CSARAGSYEQYF.

This clonotype was seen many times. The chain recombines TRBV10-3 with TRBJ2-1; maybe TRBD1 (5 bases). Germline-derived CDR1 and CDR2 are ENHRY and SYGVKD. The CDR3 runs 15 residues. V was trimmed by 0 bases and J by 6 bases, leaving 12 bases between them. CDR3: CAISESVRTPNEQFF. The CDR3 DNA reads as TGTGCCATCAGTGAGTCAGTGCGGACACCCAATGAGCAGTTCTTC.

This clonotype was seen a handful of times. V and J are TRBV28 and TRBJ1-2; weak D call: TRBD1 (5 bases). The CDR3 loop spans 14 amino acids. CDR1 MDHEN and CDR2 SYDVKM come from the germline V gene. Trimming removed 5 bases from V and 4 bases from J, with 14 bases in between. CDR3 in DNA: TGTGCCAGCAGTAGGGGAGGGGCTGGCTATGGCTACACCTTC. This encodes CASSRGGAGYGYTF.

This clonotype appeared a few times. The V and J genes are TRBV5-1 and TRBJ2-7, with TRBD1 matching 9 bases. The CDR3 sequence is 14 residues long. Germline CDR1 and CDR2: SGHRS and YFSETQ. Unmatched junction bases numbered 8, after V lost 4 bases and J lost 6 bases. The CDR3 DNA follows: TGCGCCAGCAGCCTTTGGGACAGGGAGTCCGAGCAGTACTTC. This codes for CASSLWDRESEQYF.

This chain joins TRBV21-1 and TRBJ1-1; TRBD1, the table's D call, lacks a check against the DNA. TRBV21-1 is designated a pseudogene. CDR3 length equals 11 residues. This CDR3 is CASGWGCEAFF. The CDR3 coding sequence is TGTGCCAGCGGTTGGGGGTGTGAAGCTTTCTTT.

This clonotype came up many times. J is TRBJ2-1 and V is TRBV24-1; D call uncertain. CDR3 length: 14 amino acids. Trimming removed 5 bases from V and 0 bases from J, with 7 bases in between. Germline V gives CDR1 KGHDR, CDR2 SFDVKD. The CDR3 here is CATSGASSYNEQFF. The CDR3 nucleotides read TGTGCCACCAGTGGAGCAAGCTCCTACAATGAGCAGTTCTTC.

The table lists this clonotype with a few counts. This chain joins TRBV24-1 and TRBJ2-3; D possibly corresponds to TRBD2 (6 bases). Looked up from germline, CDR1 is KGHDR and CDR2 is SFDVKD. This CDR3 spans 13 amino acids. V was clipped by 4 bases and J by 8 bases, with 12 bases between them. CDR3 DNA sequence: TGTGCCACCAGTGAAGGAGGGTTTGGTACGCAGTATTTT. It yields the protein CATSEGGFGTQYF.

DNA of the CDR3: TGTGCCAGCAGCCCCGGCCCTAGCGGGAGCTACGAGCAGTACTTC. Amino acid sequence: CASSPGPSGSYEQYF. V is TRBV28 and J is TRBJ2-7, with 10 nucleotides matching TRBD2. The V gene end was trimmed by 6 bases and the J gene end by 3 bases; junction bases not matched to a gene: 8. The V gene's germline CDR1 is MDHEN and CDR2 SYDVKM. The CDR3 is 15 residues long.

This clonotype was counted a few times. The chain employs TRBV6-1 and TRBJ1-4; the D is unclear. Trimming removed 7 bases from V and 5 bases from J, with 14 bases in between. CDR1 and CDR2 (germline): MNHNS, SASEGT. CDR3 length: 14 residues. CDR3 DNA sequence: TGTGCCAGCACCAAGGACGGAGAGAATGAAAAACTGTTTTTT. Protein: CASTKDGENEKLFF.

This clonotype was picked up a small number of times. V and J are TRBV19 and TRBJ2-1; D possibly uses TRBD1 or TRBD2 (5 bases each). Trimming removed 7 bases at V and 6 bases at J, with 13 bases between. This CDR3 is 13 amino acids long. Germline CDR1 reads LNHDA; CDR2 reads SQIVND (reference sequence). CDR3 residues: CASKGRDTNEQFF. CDR3 nucleotides: TGTGCCAGTAAGGGACGGGATACCAATGAGCAGTTCTTC.

This chain links TRBV7-8 with TRBJ2-1; possible D gene TRBD2, 5 bases. Germline V gene lookup returns CDR1 SGHVS and CDR2 FQNEAQ. CDR3 length: 18 residues. Trimming removed 1 base from V and 0 bases from J, with 16 bases in between. Here the CDR3 reads CASSLGEWISVSYNEQFF. The CDR3 region has the DNA TGTGCCAGCAGCTTAGGAGAATGGATTAGCGTCTCCTACAATGAGCAGTTCTTC.

This clonotype appeared a few times. The chain couples TRBV6-5 to TRBJ2-3; the D is unclear. Germline V gene lookup returns CDR1 MNHEY and CDR2 SVGAGI. The CDR3 contains 13 residues. The V end lost 0 bases, the J end lost 4 bases, and 5 bases lay between the germline ends. CDR3: CASSYSRADTQYF. CDR3 bases: TGTGCCAGCAGTTACTCTCGGGCAGATACGCAGTATTTT.

This clonotype was recorded at least ten times. The gene calls are TRBV7-6 and TRBJ2-3; D is perhaps TRBD1 (6 bases). This CDR3 has 15 amino acids. Germline values: CDR1 SGHVS, CDR2 FNYEAQ. V was trimmed by 3 bases and J by 6 bases, leaving 16 bases between them. DNA of the CDR3: TGTGCCAGCAGCTTGGACGAACCAGGGGACGATACGCAGTATTTT. Translated: CASSLDEPGDDTQYF. The full variable domain, completed using reference TRBV7-6 and TRBJ2-3, is GAGVSQSPRYKVTKRGQDVALRCDPISGHVSLYWYRQALGQGPEFLTYFNYEAQQDKSGLPNDRFSAERPEGSISTLTIQRTEQRDSAMYRCASSLDEPGDDTQYFGPGTRLTVL.

This sequence joins TRBV20-1 and TRBJ2-4; D might be TRBD2 (5 bases). The CDR3 has 12 amino acids. V dropped 3 bases and J dropped 8 bases, with 11 bases sitting between them. The germline V gene has CDR1 DFQATT and CDR2 SNEGSKA (reference sequence). CDR3 coding DNA: TGCAGTGCTAGGGACTGGGAAGACATTCAGTACTTC. Translated, it gives CSARDWEDIQYF.

This clonotype occurred a few times. The CDR3 bases are TGTGCCAGCACGTCGAATCGGAATGAGCAGTTCTTC. Its protein is CASTSNRNEQFF. This chain links TRBV12-3 or TRBV12-4 with TRBJ2-1, with D unclear. V was trimmed by 7 bases and J by 7 bases, leaving 11 bases between them. This CDR3 is 12 amino acids long.

This chain uses TRBV19 with TRBJ1-1; D is unclear. Germline CDR1 LNHDA, CDR2 SQIVND (reference sequence). The CDR3 loop spans 14 amino acids. V gave up 5 bases and J gave up 3 bases, with 13 bases separating them. The CDR3 region has the DNA TGTGCCAGTAGTTCCGACGGGAAGGACACTGAAGCTTTCTTT. Protein: CASSSDGKDTEAFF.

This chain links TRBV9 with TRBJ1-3; D is unclear. The CDR3 contains 15 residues. V was clipped by 0 bases and J by 0 bases, with 7 bases between them. CDR1 is SGDLS, CDR2 YYNGEE, per germline. The CDR3 reads CASSVAKDSGNTIYF. The CDR3 DNA sequence: TGTGCCAGCAGCGTAGCTAAGGACTCTGGAAACACCATATATTTT.

This clonotype was seen more than once but under ten times. The chain carries TRBV27 and TRBJ2-3; D remains unclear. This CDR3 spans 14 amino acids. The V end was cut by 3 bases, the J end by 3 bases, with 10 bases between. Per germline, CDR1 MNHEY and CDR2 SMNVEV (reference sequence). The CDR3 loop is CASSFGGKTDTQYF. The DNA for the CDR3 is TGTGCCAGCAGTTTTGGTGGGAAGACAGATACGCAGTATTTT.

This clonotype was detected only once. The CDR3 reads CASSPTAGGPGYEQYF. Here the CDR3 DNA reads TGTGCCAGCTCACCTACGGCGGGAGGCCCCGGGTACGAGCAGTACTTC. The J gene is TRBJ2-7, the V gene TRBV18; 8 bases match TRBD2. V shed 3 bases and J 4 bases; nucleotides not matched to a gene: 11. There are 16 residues in the CDR3. CDR1 KGHSH and CDR2 LQKENI come from the germline V gene.

J is TRBJ2-7 and V is TRBV20-1; perhaps TRBD1 as D (6 bases). In germline, CDR1 is DFQATT, CDR2 SNEGSKA (reference sequence). Trimming pared 5 bases from V and 5 bases from J, leaving 22 bases between. The CDR3 sequence is 15 residues long. As DNA, the CDR3 is TGCAGTGCTCCAATTCCTCAGGGGCTAGTGGACGAGCAGTACTTC. Translated, it gives CSAPIPQGLVDEQYF.

There are many counts of this clonotype. The chain carries TRBV5-1 and TRBJ2-3; 8 bases are a match to TRBD1. Germline V gives CDR1 SGHRS, CDR2 YFSETQ. V dropped 4 bases and J dropped 1; count of bases not matched to a gene: 11. The CDR3 has 17 residues. The DNA for the CDR3 is TGCGCCAGCAGCCCAGGGGGCGCGGGCTATCGCACAGATACGCAGTATTTT. Translation: CASSPGGAGYRTDTQYF.